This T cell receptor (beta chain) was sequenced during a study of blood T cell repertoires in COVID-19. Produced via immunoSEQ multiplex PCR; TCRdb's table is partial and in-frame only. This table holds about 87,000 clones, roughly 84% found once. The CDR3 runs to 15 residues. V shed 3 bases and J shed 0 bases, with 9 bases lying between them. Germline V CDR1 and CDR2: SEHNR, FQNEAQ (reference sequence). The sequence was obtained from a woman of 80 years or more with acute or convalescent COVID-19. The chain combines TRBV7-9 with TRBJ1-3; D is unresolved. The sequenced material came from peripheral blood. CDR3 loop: CASSLHSSSGNTIYF. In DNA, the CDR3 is TGTGCCAGCAGCTTGCACAGCAGCTCTGGAAACACCATATATTTT.